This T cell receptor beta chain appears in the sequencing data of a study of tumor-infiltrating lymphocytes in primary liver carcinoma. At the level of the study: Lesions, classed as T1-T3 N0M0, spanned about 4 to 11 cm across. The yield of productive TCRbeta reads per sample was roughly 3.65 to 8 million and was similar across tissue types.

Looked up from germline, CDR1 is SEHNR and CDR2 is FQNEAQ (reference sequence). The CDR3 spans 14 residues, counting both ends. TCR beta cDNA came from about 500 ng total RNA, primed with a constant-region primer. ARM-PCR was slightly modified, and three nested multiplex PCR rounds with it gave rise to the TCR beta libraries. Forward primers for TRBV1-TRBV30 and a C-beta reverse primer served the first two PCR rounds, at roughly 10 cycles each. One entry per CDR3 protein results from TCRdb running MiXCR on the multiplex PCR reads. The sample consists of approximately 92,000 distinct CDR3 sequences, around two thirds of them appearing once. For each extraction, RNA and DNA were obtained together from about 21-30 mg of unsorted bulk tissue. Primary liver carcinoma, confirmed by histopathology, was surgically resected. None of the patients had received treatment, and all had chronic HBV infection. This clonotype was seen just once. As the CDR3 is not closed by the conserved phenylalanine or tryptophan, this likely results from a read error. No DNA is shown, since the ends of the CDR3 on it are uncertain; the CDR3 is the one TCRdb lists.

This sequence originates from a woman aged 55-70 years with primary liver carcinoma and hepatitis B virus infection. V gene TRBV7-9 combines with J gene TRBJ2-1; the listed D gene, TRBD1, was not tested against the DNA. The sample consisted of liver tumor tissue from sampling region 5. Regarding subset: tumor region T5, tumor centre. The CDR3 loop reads CASSLEGGYNERFL.